This note documents a single T cell receptor beta chain sequence. What antigen it recognizes has not been identified. No much larger clone exists at a distance of one base, and base qualities are not known. The method was the immunoSEQ multiplex PCR assay. Rearranged TCR beta chain sequences were amplified using the hsTCRB Kit according to the manufacturer's protocol. Sequencing of TCRB libraries was carried out on an Illumina MiSeq. Regarding the original processing steps: The kit vendor's proprietary platform handled demultiplexing, trimming and gene mapping. What TCRdb holds here is the immuneACCESS table cut down to in-frame rearrangements. Part of the clones is not present; checked against another copy, under half of the missing clones reflect an unresolved V gene, and the others are unexplained. D and trimming come from the DNA, and the V and J calls and clone size come from that table. The sample table holds 30,000 to 35,000 clones, of which 90% were seen once. 20% to 25% of the sample comes from the top ten.

The time point label on this specimen signifies: week 11, during vaccination. A 20-mer mutant IDH1 peptide at 300 micrograms in Montanide made up each vaccine dose, which was injected subcutaneously together with topical imiquimod. All donors had newly diagnosed IDH1-mutant astrocytomas of WHO grade 3 or 4 that showed loss of nuclear ATRX. The samples were drawn from NOA16, a multicentre, single-arm, open-label phase I trial in Germany that tested a mutant IDH1 peptide vaccine in humans for the first time. Genomic DNA for TCRB sequencing was extracted from EDTA blood using the DNeasy Blood and Tissue Kit. The data are from a study of a mutant IDH1 vaccine in newly diagnosed glioma (dated by TCRdb to about 2021). For context, the study as a whole: Patients received eight vaccinations in weeks 1, 3, 5, 7, 11, 15, 19 and 23, corresponding to visits V03 through V10. Vaccination started 4-6 weeks after radiotherapy alone, or was given together with temozolomide cycles in the groups whose treatment included chemotherapy. Of the 32 patients who were treated, about 62% were male and approximately 38% were female, and the mean age was roughly 40 years. Prior to enrollment, patients had been given standard therapy consisting of radiotherapy alone, temozolomide alone, or radiochemotherapy with temozolomide, with the combination given to most patients. Peripheral blood samples were drawn at six visits, namely V03 (baseline), V05, V07, V10, V12 and V13. Longitudinal TCRB deep sequencing was done for 25 to 30 treated patients, wherever samples were available for exploratory analyses. Study-wide findings and limitations: Changes in the top peripheral T cell clonotypes picked up by TCRB sequencing did not appear to be linked to pseudoprogression. Immune responses induced by the vaccine were seen in around 94% of patients across multiple MHC alleles. Availability determined which PBMC samples were chosen for TCRB deep sequencing. The authors noted that analyses of patient blood samples could not be reproduced because of sample limitations.

From the germline V gene, CDR1 is LGHNA and CDR2 is YSLEER. V is trimmed back by 1 base and J by 4 bases, and the junction contains 8 bases that no gene match accounts for. Its CDR3 holds 16 amino acids, cysteine through phenylalanine. The entry retains the CDR3 DNA only, 48 bases that are in frame from base 1. The sample consisted of PBMCs, taken from a glioma patient whose treatment included an IDH1 peptide vaccine. The chain is made from TRBV4-3 and TRBJ1-1, and TRBD1 matches 8 of the central bases. The receptor was isolated from a man in his late teens or twenties with glioma. The nucleotides are TGCGCCAGCAGCCAAGGGGCAGGGGGCCCGAGCACTGAAGCTTTCTTT. It translates to CASSQGAGGPSTEAFF.